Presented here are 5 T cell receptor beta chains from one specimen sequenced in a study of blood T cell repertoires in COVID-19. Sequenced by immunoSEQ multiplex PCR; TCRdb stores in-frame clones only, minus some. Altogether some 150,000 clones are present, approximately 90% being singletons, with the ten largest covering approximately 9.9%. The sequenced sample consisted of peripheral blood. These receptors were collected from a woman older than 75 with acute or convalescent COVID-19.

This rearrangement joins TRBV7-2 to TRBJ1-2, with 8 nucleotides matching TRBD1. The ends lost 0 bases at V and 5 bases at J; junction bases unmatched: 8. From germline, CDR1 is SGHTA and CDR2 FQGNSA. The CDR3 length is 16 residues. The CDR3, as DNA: TGTGCCAGCAGCTTAGCGTCGACAGGGGCCGGGTATGGCTACACCTTC. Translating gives CASSLASTGAGYGYTF.

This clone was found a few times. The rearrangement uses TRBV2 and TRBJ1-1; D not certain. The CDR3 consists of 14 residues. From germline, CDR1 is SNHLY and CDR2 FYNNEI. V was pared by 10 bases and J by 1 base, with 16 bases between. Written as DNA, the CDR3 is TGTGCCACCGGGGAGGGTGAGGCGAACACTGAAGCTTTCTTT. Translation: CATGEGEANTEAFF.

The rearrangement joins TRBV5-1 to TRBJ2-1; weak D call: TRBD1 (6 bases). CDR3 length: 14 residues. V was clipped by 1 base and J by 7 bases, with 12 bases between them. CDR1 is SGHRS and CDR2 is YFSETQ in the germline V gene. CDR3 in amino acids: CASSLWGPGNEQFF. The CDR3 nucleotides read TGCGCCAGCAGCTTGTGGGGGCCGGGGAATGAGCAGTTCTTC.

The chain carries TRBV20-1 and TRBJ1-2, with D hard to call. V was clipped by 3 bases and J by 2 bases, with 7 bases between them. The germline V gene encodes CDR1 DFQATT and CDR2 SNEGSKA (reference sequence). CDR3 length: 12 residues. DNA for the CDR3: TGCAGTGCTAGTAACCAGAACTATGGCTACACCTTC. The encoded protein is CSASNQNYGYTF.

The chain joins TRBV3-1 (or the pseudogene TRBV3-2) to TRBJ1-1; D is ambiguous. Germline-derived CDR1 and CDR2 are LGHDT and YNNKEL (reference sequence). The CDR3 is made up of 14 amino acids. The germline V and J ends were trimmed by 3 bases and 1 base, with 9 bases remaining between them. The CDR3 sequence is CASSHEAGNTEAFF. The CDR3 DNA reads TGTGCCAGCAGCCACGAGGCGGGGAACACTGAAGCTTTCTTT.